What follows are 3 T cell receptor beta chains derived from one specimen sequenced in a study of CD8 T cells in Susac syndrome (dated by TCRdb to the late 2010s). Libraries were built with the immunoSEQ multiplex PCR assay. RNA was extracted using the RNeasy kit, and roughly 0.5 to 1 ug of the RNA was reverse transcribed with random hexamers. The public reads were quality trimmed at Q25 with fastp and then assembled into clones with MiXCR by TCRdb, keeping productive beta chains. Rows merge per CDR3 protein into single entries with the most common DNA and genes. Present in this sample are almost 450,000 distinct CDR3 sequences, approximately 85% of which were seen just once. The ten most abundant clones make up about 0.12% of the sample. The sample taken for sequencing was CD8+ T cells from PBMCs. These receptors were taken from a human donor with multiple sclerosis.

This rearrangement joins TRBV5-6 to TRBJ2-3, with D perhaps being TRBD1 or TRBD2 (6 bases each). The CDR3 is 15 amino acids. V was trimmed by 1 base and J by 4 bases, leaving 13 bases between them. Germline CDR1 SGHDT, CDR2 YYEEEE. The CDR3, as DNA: TGTGCCAGCAGCTTGTTGGGGGGCGATGCAGATACGCAGTATTTT. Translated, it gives CASSLLGGDADTQYF. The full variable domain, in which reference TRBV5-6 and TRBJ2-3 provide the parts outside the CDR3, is DAGVTQSPTHLIKTRGQQVTLRCSPKSGHDTVSWYQQALGQGPQFIFQYYEEEERQRGNFPDRFSGHQFPNYSSELNVNALLLGDSALYLCASSLLGGDADTQYFGPGTRLTVL.

The CDR3 DNA reads as TGTGCCAGCAGGGGGGCCTTATCCTACGAGCAGTACTTC. Amino acids: CASRGALSYEQYF. The V and J genes are TRBV28 and TRBJ2-7; D perhaps matches TRBD1 (6 bases). The CDR3 has 13 residues. The V and J ends lost 6 bases and 1 base respectively, with 10 bases between them. The germline V gene has CDR1 MDHEN and CDR2 SYDVKM.

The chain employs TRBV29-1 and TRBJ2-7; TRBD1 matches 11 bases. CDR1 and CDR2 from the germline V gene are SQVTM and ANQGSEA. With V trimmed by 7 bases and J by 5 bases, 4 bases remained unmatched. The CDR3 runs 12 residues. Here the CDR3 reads CSAGQGGDEQYF. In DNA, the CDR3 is TGCAGCGCGGGACAGGGGGGAGACGAGCAGTACTTC.